The source of this T cell receptor beta chain is a study of T cell responses to AZD1222 COVID-19 vaccine (dated by TCRdb to the early 2020s). Regarding the complete study: AZD1222 recipients with second doses at about 4 weeks or about 12 weeks were pooled, because spike-specific TCR depth and breadth did not differ between schedules. TCR sequencing was performed for fewer than 250 trial participants, of whom around 200 were given two doses of AZD1222 and around 26 were given two doses of MenACWY control vaccine. Trial participants were enrolled into age subgroups of 18-55, 56-69 and 70-plus years, which contained approximately 150, 28 and 58 TCR-sequenced participants, respectively. Results and caveats for the whole study, not just this receptor: Conclusions about previously exposed vaccinees are limited because only six or seven AZD1222 recipients were SARS-CoV-2 seropositive at baseline. Because no day 14 peak-response samples were available, the repertoires could be characterized only after the peak T cell response. After two AZD1222 doses, spike-specific TCR breadth and depth were significantly higher than at day 0 and than in MenACWY recipients. Vaccine-associated CD4 TCRs spanned the whole spike protein, with dominant responses in regions 160-218 and 743-854. Reportedly, close to half of the unique spike-specific TCRs recognized epitopes lying outside the regions that are mutated in the B.1.351 and B.1.1.7 variants. Participants were mostly white British and included more females than males, and it was suggested by the authors that clonal diversity may have been underestimated. In the small 56-69-year group, the increase in depth fell short of significance, most likely because of low power.

For this clone: Its cognate antigen has yet to be identified. No qualities accompany the bases; no much larger clone lies one base away.

The CDR3 regions of human TCRbeta chains were analyzed by immunosequencing. The authors' pipeline ran thus. TCRs in the repertoires were matched against a reference library of SARS-CoV-2-specific TCRs that had been generated with the MIRA antigen-specificity platform. Breadth was defined as the fraction of unique TCRs that were SARS-CoV-2-associated. Depth was defined as the fraction of total T cells that were SARS-CoV-2-associated. Each spike-specific TCR was assigned to its reactive spike region and to a CD4 or CD8 class using the MIRA data. Log10-transformed breadth and depth values were compared by one-way ANOVA with Sidak's multiple comparisons tests. Not all clones reach the TCRdb copy of this immuneACCESS table, which keeps in-frame sequences only. Checked studies attribute under half of the gap to unresolved V genes and leave the rest unexplained. V and J calls and clone size are copied from that table; D and trimming were computed from the DNA. Present in this sample are 150,000 or so clones, roughly 92% of which were seen just once. Approximately 4.8% of the sample rests with the top ten.

The time point label for this specimen denotes: baseline before first vaccination. The vaccinee samples were drawn from two UK trials, COV001 and COV002, one of which was a single-blind randomized controlled phase 2/3 trial testing AZD1222 (ChAdOx1 nCoV-19) in healthy adults. For TCRbeta chain sequencing, PBMC samples from trial participants were taken at day 0 and at day 28 after the second dose. CDR1 and CDR2, looked up from the germline V gene (reference sequence), are MNHEY and SMNVEV. At the junction V is shortened by 3 bases and J by 10 bases; bases outside the gene matches: 8. Inclusive of the bounding cysteine and phenylalanine, the CDR3 is 15 residues long. Of the read, only the CDR3 DNA is kept; its 45 bases are in frame from base 1.

This clonotype was obtained from an adult in good health. Material: peripheral blood, obtained on day 0 of AZD1222 vaccination. The rearranged chain carries TRBV27 and TRBJ1-6; TRBD1 agrees with 8 junctional bases. DNA sequence: TGTGCCAGCAGTTTTTCAGGGGGCGACGTCTCACCCCTCCACTTT. It specifies CASSFSGGDVSPLHF.